This TCR beta chain was identified during a study of T cell responses to AZD1222 COVID-19 vaccine. Only in-frame clones appear in the TCRdb table, and some are missing; sequencing was by immunoSEQ multiplex PCR. The top ten hold around 1.5% of the sample, which has 170,000 or so clones, about nine tenths seen once. From germline, CDR1 is MGHRA and CDR2 YSYEKL. J lost 6 bases, V lost 1 base, and 8 bases had no gene match. The CDR3 spans 16 residues. Study-level findings and limits: Dominant at 160-218 and 743-854, vaccine-associated CD4 TCRs also spanned spike.

Regarding this clone: The antigen remains unidentified.

The chain recombines TRBV4-1 with TRBJ2-3; TRBD1 agrees at 9 bases. This clonotype was sampled from an adult in good health. Material: peripheral blood, obtained on day 0 of AZD1222 vaccination. The CDR3 coding sequence is TGCGCCAGCAGCCAAGGGACACAGGGGGCCGAGGATACGCAGTATTTT. The encoded protein is CASSQGTQGAEDTQYF.